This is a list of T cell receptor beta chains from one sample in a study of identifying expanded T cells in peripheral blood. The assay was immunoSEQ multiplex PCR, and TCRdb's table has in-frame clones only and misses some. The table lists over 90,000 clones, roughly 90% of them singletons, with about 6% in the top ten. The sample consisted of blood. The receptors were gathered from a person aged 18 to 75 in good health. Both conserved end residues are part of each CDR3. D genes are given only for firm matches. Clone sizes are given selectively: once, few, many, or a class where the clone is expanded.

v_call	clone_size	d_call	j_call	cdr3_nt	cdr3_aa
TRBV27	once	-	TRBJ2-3	TGTGCCAGCAGTTTATCCCTGAGGGCCGGGCGAGATACGCAGTATTTT	CASSLSLRAGRDTQYF
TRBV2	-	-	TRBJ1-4	TGTGCCAGCAGTGAAGTCGAGACACTGTTTTTT	CASSEVETLFF
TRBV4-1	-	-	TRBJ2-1	TGCGCCAGCAGCCAAGATAGGGAAGGGAGGTTACGCTACAATGAGCAGTTCTTC	CASSQDREGRLRYNEQFF
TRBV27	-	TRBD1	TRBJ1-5	TGTGCCAGCAGTTTAAGACAGGGCACTAGCAATCAGCCCCAGCATTTT	CASSLRQGTSNQPQHF
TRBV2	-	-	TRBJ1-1	TGTGCCAGCAGTGATCAAGGGAACACTGAAGCTTTCTTT	CASSDQGNTEAFF
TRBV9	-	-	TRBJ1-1	TGTGCCAGCAGCGTAGGCCCGAGAGCGAACACTGAAGCTTTCTTT	CASSVGPRANTEAFF
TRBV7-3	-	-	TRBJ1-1	TGTGCCAGCAGCTTGGGGGGACGGAAGATGAACACTGAAGCTTTCTTT	CASSLGGRKMNTEAFF
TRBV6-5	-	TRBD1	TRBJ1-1	TGTGCCAGCAGTTCACCCCAGGGGGGCAACACTGAAGCTTTCTTT	CASSSPQGGNTEAFF
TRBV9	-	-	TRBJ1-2	TGTGCCAGCAGTTTACAGGGCTATGGCTACACCTTC	CASSLQGYGYTF
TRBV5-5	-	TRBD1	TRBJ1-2	TGTGCCAGCAGCTTGGAGAGGGGGCTAGGCGGCTACACCTTC	CASSLERGLGGYTF
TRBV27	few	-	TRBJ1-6	TGTGCCAGCAGGGAGGACAGATCCGCTTCACCCCTCCACTTT	CASREDRSASPLHF
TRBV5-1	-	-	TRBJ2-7	TGCGCCAGCAGCTTGGCTCGACTTACCTCCTACGAGCAGTACTTC	CASSLARLTSYEQYF
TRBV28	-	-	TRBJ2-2	TGTGCCAGCAGCCTTACAGCGGGGGAGCTGTTTTTT	CASSLTAGELFF
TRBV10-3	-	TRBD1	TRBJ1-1	TGTGCCATCAAAGGGACAGGGACGAACACTGAAGCTTTCTTT	CAIKGTGTNTEAFF
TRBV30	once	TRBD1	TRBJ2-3	TGTGCCTGGAGTGTGGGACAGGGGCTTGATACGCAGTATTTT	CAWSVGQGLDTQYF
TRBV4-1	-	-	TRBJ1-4	TGCGCCAGCAGCCAAGGAACGGAGACAAAACTGTTTTTT	CASSQGTETKLFF
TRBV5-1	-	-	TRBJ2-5	TGCGCCAGCAGCTTGGAGGCAGGGGTCATTCAAGAGACCCAGTACTTC	CASSLEAGVIQETQYF
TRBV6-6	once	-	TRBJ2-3	TGTGCCAGCGCAAGCCACACAGATACGCAGTATTTT	CASASHTDTQYF
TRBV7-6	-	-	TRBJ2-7	TGTGCCAGCAGCTTAGTTCCTACCGGCAGAAGCTACGAGCAGTACTTC	CASSLVPTGRSYEQYF
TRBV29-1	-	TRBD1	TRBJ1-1	TGCAGCGCTAACAGGGGTGCGGCTTTCTTT	CSANRGAAFF
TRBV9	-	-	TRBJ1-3	TGTGCCAGCAGCATCCAGGGCACTGGAAACACCATATATTTT	CASSIQGTGNTIYF
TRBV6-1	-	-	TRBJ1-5	TGTGCCAGCAGTGCCAAGCGCGGCAATCAGCCCCAGCATTTT	CASSAKRGNQPQHF
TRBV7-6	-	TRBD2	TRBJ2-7	TGTGCCAGCAGCTTAGCGGGAGGGCCCCACGAGCAGTACTTC	CASSLAGGPHEQYF
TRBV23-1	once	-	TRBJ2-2	TGCGCCAGCAGTCACCTAGACCAACCCAAAGGGTCCGGGGAGCTGTTTTTT	CASSHLDQPKGSGELFF
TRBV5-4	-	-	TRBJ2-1	TGTGCCAGCAGCTTGGGGATGGGCTCCTACAATGAGCAGTTCTTC	CASSLGMGSYNEQFF
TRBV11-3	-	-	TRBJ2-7	TGTGCCAGCAGCTGGAGGGGATACGAGCAGTACTTC	CASSWRGYEQYF
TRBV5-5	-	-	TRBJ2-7	TGTGCCAGCAGCTTGGGCAGTCAAACCTACGAGCAGTACTTC	CASSLGSQTYEQYF
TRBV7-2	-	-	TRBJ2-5	TGTGCCAGCAGCTTGGGAGCCCACCAAGAGACCCAGTACTTC	CASSLGAHQETQYF
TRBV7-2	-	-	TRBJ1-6	TGTGCCAGCAGCCCGGGACGGCCACTTAGGCCCCTCCACTTT	CASSPGRPLRPLHF
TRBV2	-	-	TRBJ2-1	TGTGCCAGCAGTGTCGGCCACATGCTCTCCTACAATGAGCAGTTCTTC	CASSVGHMLSYNEQFF
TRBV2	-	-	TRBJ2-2	TGTGCCAGTTCGGGTTTGAACACCGGGGAGCTGTTTTTT	CASSGLNTGELFF
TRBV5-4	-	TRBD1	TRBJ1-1	TGTGCCAGCGGAACTCAGGGGGCTCTTGTTGAAGCTTTCTTT	CASGTQGALVEAFF
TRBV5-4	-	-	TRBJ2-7	TGTGCCAGCAGTTCTCCCAAGGATCCCGAGCAGTACTTC	CASSSPKDPEQYF
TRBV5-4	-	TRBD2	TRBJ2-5	TGTGCCAGCAGCCCGCGTGGCGGGGGGTCAGAGACCCAGTACTTC	CASSPRGGGSETQYF
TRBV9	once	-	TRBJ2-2	TGTGCCAGCAGCCGGGGTTCTTACACCGGGGAGCTGTTTTTT	CASSRGSYTGELFF
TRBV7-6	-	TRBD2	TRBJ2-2	TGTGCCAGCAGCTTGGGCCAGGGAGGGACCGGGGAGCTGTTTTTT	CASSLGQGGTGELFF
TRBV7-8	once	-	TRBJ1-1	TGTGCCAGCAGCTTATCCGACAAGAACACTGAAGCTTTCTTT	CASSLSDKNTEAFF
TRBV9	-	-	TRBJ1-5	TGTGCCAGCAGCGTAGGGGATCAGCCCCAGCATTTT	CASSVGDQPQHF
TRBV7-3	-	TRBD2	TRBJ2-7	TGTGCCAGCAGCTTGGTCCTCACTAGCGCGGACGATTACGAGCAGTACTTC	CASSLVLTSADDYEQYF
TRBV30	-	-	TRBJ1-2	TGTGCCTGGAGTGCTTACGGGCGGGCAGGGCCTACGAACTATGGCTACACCTTC	CAWSAYGRAGPTNYGYTF
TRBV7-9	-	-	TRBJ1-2	TGTGCCAGCAGCTTAGGGACAGACTTTAACTATGGCTACACCTTC	CASSLGTDFNYGYTF
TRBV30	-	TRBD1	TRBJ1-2	TGTGCCTGGAGTCCCCGCGACAGGGAGGTTTTTGGCTACACCTTC	CAWSPRDREVFGYTF
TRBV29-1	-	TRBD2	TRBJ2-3	TGCAGCGCCGGGGGGGAGAGTAGCACAGATACGCAGTATTTT	CSAGGESSTDTQYF
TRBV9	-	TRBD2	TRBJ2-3	TGTGCCAGCAGCGTAGACGGACTAGAGACAGATACGCAGTATTTT	CASSVDGLETDTQYF
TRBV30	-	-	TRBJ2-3	TGTGCCTGGAGTACGGGACCTCAGGGCACAGATACGCAGTATTTT	CAWSTGPQGTDTQYF
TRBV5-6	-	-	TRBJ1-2	TGTGCCAGCAGCTTGGGGCATGGCTACACCTTC	CASSLGHGYTF
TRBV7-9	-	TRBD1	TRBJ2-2	TGTGCCAGCAGCTTAACTGGGACAGGCCGGAACACCGGGGAGCTGTTTTTT	CASSLTGTGRNTGELFF
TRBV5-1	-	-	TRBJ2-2	TGCGCCAGCAGCTTGGACGCTCCGGCCGGGGAGCTGTTTTTT	CASSLDAPAGELFF
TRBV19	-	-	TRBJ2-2	TGTGCCAGTAGTATAGTCGGGCAGGGGGGCACCGGGGAGCTGTTTTTT	CASSIVGQGGTGELFF
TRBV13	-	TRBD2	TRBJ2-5	TGTGCCAGCAGCTCCAGACTAGCGGGGGCTCCGGGGGAGACCCAGTACTTC	CASSSRLAGAPGETQYF
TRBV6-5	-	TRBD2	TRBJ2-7	TGTGCCAGCAGGACACTAGCGGGGGGTTGGGAGCAGTACTTC	CASRTLAGGWEQYF
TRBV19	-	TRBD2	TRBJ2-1	TGTGCCAGTAGTATAGATGGCGGGGGGGCCGGTTTTAACAATGAGCAGTTCTTC	CASSIDGGGAGFNNEQFF
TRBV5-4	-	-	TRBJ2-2	TGTGCCAGCAGCCCAACTAGCACCGGGGAGCTGTTTTTT	CASSPTSTGELFF